This T cell receptor beta chain is drawn from a study of blood T cell repertoires in COVID-19. About the research overall: The origin of the acute and convalescent COVID-19 samples was the United States, Italy and Spain. Sample material is recorded as cDNA or gDNA derived from T cells, B-cell-depleted T cells, or PBMCs.

Original processing notes: Scientists estimated how many nucleated cells there were by amplifying reference gene primers. Using immunoSEQ multiplex PCR, the repertoire was profiled, and TCRdb retains in-frame clones only, with some absent. D and trimming come from the DNA, and the V and J calls and clone size come from that table. The data contain about 47,000 clones, 84% of them singletons. CDR3 length equals 11 residues. Germline V lookup: CDR1 SNHLY, CDR2 FYNNEI. Trimming left V 6 bases short and J 8 bases short, with 9 bases between. The sequence was collected from a man aged 45-65 years with acute or convalescent COVID-19. V usage is TRBV2 and J usage is TRBJ2-3; weak D call: TRBD2 (6 bases). Specimen: peripheral blood. The CDR3 sequence: CASSRDFTQYF. The CDR3, as DNA: TGTGCCAGCAGCCGGGACTTTACGCAGTATTTT.